The 15 T cell receptor beta chains listed next were all sequenced from one sample in a study of Graves' ophthalmopathy and Graves' hyperthyroidism. Transcripts of RNA were the source for amplifying TCR beta CDR3 regions. The library came from an HTBI-primed first-round RT-PCR and a second-round multiplex PCR. One entry per CDR3 protein results from TCRdb running MiXCR on the multiplex PCR reads. Among just over 400,000 distinct CDR3 sequences, over 20% were seen once, and the ten largest hold under 3%. The sequenced sample consisted of peripheral blood. The receptor source for this set is a woman aged 18-30 years with stable Graves' hyperthyroidism.

Many counts were recorded for this clonotype. The chain employs TRBV6-5 and TRBJ1-5; 9 bases line up with TRBD1. J was trimmed by 7 bases and V by 5 bases; bases with no gene match: 9. Germline CDR1 is MNHEY and CDR2 is SVGAGI. CDR3 size: 15 residues. The CDR3 reads CASSPWTGVAQPQHF. CDR3 nucleotides: TGTGCCAGCAGTCCTTGGACAGGGGTAGCCCAGCCCCAGCATTTT.

This clonotype has at least ten counts. The rearrangement links TRBV4-1 to TRBJ2-5; TRBD2 matches 10 bases. CDR3 size: 17 residues. The junction had 7 bases not matched to a gene; V was cut back by 0 bases and J by 3 bases. Germline loops: CDR1 MGHRA, CDR2 YSYEKL. The CDR3 DNA reads TGCGCCAGCAGCCAAGAAGCACTAGCGGGAAGGGAAGAGACCCAGTACTTC. This sequence encodes CASSQEALAGREETQYF.

This clonotype has ten or more counts. This chain uses TRBV15 with TRBJ1-2; D uncertain. V shed 3 bases and J shed 8 bases, with 16 bases lying between them. The CDR3 extends over 14 amino acids. Germline loops: CDR1 LNHNV, CDR2 YYDKDF (reference sequence). The CDR3 loop reads CATSRRLAGGGYTF. The CDR3 region has the DNA TGTGCCACCAGCAGGAGATTGGCAGGCGGAGGCTACACCTTC.

CDR3: CASRGRRGTYEQYF. CDR3 DNA sequence: TGTGCCAGCAGGGGGAGGCGGGGCACCTACGAGCAGTACTTC. The chain couples TRBV6-2 or TRBV6-3 to TRBJ2-7; tentatively, D is TRBD2 (6 bases). V was clipped by 6 bases and J by 2 bases, with 14 bases between them. The CDR3 is 14 amino acids. Per germline, CDR1 MNHEY and CDR2 SVGEGT.

Ten or more counts support this clonotype. The chain is built from TRBV6-2 or TRBV6-3 and TRBJ2-2; 7 positions agree with TRBD1. V lost 4 bases to trimming and J lost 5 bases; unmatched junction nucleotides: 7. Germline assignment: CDR1 MNHEY and CDR2 SVGEGT. This CDR3 has 15 amino acids. The CDR3 DNA is TGTGCCAGCAGTTCATACCAGACAGGGACCGGGGAGCTGTTTTTT. Its translation is CASSSYQTGTGELFF.

This clonotype was observed many times. CDR3 sequence reads: CASSPREDEAFF. CDR3 nucleotides: TGTGCCAGCAGCCCCCGAGAGGATGAAGCTTTCTTT. V gene TRBV7-9 combines with J gene TRBJ1-1; D is ambiguous. Germline V gene lookup returns CDR1 SEHNR and CDR2 FQNEAQ (reference sequence). The CDR3 consists of 12 residues. Between the trimmed V and J ends, which lost 5 bases and 7 bases, there was a span of 11 bases. The full variable domain, completed using reference TRBV7-9 and TRBJ1-1, is DTGVSQNPRHKITKRGQNVTFRCDPISEHNRLYWYRQTLGQGPEFLTYFQNEAQLEKSRLLSDRFSAERPKGSFSTLEIQRTEQGDSAMYLCASSPREDEAFFGQGTRLTVV.

At least ten counts were recorded for this clonotype. V usage is TRBV12-3 or TRBV12-4 and J usage is TRBJ2-7, with 7 bases that match TRBD1. The CDR3 runs to 13 residues. Germline trimming cut 5 bases from V and 4 bases from J; bases unmatched to any gene: 5. The DNA for the CDR3 is TGTGCCAGCAGTACCCAGGGGGTTTACGAGCAGTACTTC. Amino acids: CASSTQGVYEQYF.

Many counts were recorded for this clonotype. The rearrangement uses TRBV4-3 and TRBJ1-2; 10 nucleotides line up with TRBD1. The CDR3 sequence is 14 residues long. V was pared by 5 bases and J by 8 bases, with 8 bases of the junction left unmatched. Germline CDR1 is LGHNA and CDR2 is YSLEER. The CDR3 reads CASSKGQGVRGYTF. The CDR3 bases are TGCGCCAGCAGCAAAGGACAGGGGGTAAGAGGCTACACCTTC.

In its sample, this clonotype was seen many times. This sequence joins TRBV11-3 and TRBJ2-7, with 9 bases identical to TRBD1. With 6 bases clipped from V and 6 bases from J, the junction kept 21 bases outside the gene matches. The CDR3 runs to 18 residues. Germline-derived CDR1 and CDR2 are SGHNT and YENEEA. CDR3: CASRSPVGTGHSMGEQYF. In nucleotides, the CDR3 is TGTGCCAGCAGATCCCCGGTCGGGACAGGGCATTCGATGGGCGAGCAGTACTTC.

This clonotype appeared many times. The chain has TRBV12-3 or TRBV12-4 and TRBJ1-1; D gene ambiguous. The CDR3 has 11 amino acids. Trimming stripped 3 bases from V and 7 bases from J, with 6 bases between. The CDR3 DNA sequence: TGTGCCAGCAGTTTGGTTGGTGAAGCTTTCTTT. Protein product: CASSLVGEAFF.

This clonotype was counted ten times or more. The chain joins TRBV6-1 to TRBJ1-2, with 8 bases matching TRBD1. Losses at the gene ends were 6 bases for V and 8 bases for J; bases not matched to a gene: 14. Germline V gives CDR1 MNHNS, CDR2 SASEGT. CDR3 length equals 15 residues. The DNA for the CDR3 is TGTGCCAGCAGCGACGAGCACAGGGGGGTCGCGGGCTACACCTTC. It codes for CASSDEHRGVAGYTF.

V gene TRBV7-3 combines with J gene TRBJ2-7; 8 bases match TRBD2. J lost 6 bases, V lost 5 bases, and 15 bases had no gene match. The CDR3 length is 16 residues. Germline loops: CDR1 SGHTA, CDR2 FQGTGA. Here the CDR3 DNA reads TGTGCCAGCAGCCCCCGGCTAGGACTAGCTGGGCTCGAGCAGTACTTC. Its protein is CASSPRLGLAGLEQYF.

The V gene is TRBV10-2, the J gene TRBJ1-1; D not certain. The CDR3 has 15 residues. V was clipped by 0 bases and J by 2 bases, with 10 bases between them. Germline CDR1 is WSHSY and CDR2 is SAAADI. CDR3 loop: CASSESGEGNTEAFF. CDR3 nucleotides: TGCGCCAGCAGTGAGTCTGGGGAAGGTAACACTGAAGCTTTCTTT.

The sample holds a few counts of this clonotype. CDR3 sequence: CASSSVGRPNYEQYF. CDR3 DNA sequence: TGCGCCAGCAGCTCGGTGGGACGCCCAAACTACGAGCAGTACTTC. The chain recombines TRBV5-1 with TRBJ2-7; D tentatively fits TRBD1 or TRBD2 (5 bases each). The V gene's germline CDR1 is SGHRS and CDR2 YFSETQ. This CDR3 contains 15 residues. V was pared by 3 bases and J by 3 bases, with 16 bases between.

The table lists this clonotype with many counts. The rearrangement joins TRBV10-3 to TRBJ1-2; D is ambiguous. The CDR3 contains 13 residues. CDR1 ENHRY and CDR2 SYGVKD come from the germline V gene. The V end lost 1 base, the J end lost 5 bases, and 8 bases lay between the germline ends. CDR3 protein: CAISELNSYGYTF. CDR3 in DNA: TGTGCCATCAGTGAGTTAAACAGTTATGGCTACACCTTC.